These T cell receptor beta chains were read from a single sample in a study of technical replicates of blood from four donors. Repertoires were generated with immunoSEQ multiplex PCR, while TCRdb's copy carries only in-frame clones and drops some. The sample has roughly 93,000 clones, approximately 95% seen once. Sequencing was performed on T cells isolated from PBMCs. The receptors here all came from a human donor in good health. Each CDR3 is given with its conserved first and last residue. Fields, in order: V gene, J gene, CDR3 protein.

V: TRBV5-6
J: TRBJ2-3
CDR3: CASSPGGDTQYF

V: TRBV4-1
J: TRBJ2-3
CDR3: CASSQSGLLPDTQYF

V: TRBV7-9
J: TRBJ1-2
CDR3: CASSLVGDLGDFYGYTF

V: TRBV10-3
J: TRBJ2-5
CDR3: CATGGGLQETQYF

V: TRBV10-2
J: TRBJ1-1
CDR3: CASKGGDIKAFF

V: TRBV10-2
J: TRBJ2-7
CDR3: CASSESRGIDYEQYF

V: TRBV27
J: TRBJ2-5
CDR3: CASSLYLGSGRAGETQYF

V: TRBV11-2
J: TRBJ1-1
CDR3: CASSLGPEGVEAFF

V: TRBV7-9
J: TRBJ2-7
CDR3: CASSFRDRGHEQYF

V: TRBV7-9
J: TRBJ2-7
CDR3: CASSLVPIGTDLYEQYF

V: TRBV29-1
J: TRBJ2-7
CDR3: CSVVAGGPVEQYF

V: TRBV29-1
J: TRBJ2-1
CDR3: CSVDSPAGGSREQFF

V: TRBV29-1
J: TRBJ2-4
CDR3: CSVEGTEGDIQYF

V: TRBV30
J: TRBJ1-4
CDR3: CAWARRRDRGEKLFF

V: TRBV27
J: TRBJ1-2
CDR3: CASSLSGTNYGYTF

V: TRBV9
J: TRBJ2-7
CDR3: CASSLTGSGGYGEQYF

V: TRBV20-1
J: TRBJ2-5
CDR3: CSAYRRETQYF

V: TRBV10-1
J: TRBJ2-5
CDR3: CASSDGIRSETQYF

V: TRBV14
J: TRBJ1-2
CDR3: CASSQNSGFGGYTF

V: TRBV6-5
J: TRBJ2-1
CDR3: CASTRSSYNEQFF

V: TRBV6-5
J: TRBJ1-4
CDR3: CASSGTDNEKLFF

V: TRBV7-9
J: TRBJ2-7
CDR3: CASSLGLALYEQYF

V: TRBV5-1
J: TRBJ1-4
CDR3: CASSPQGATNEKLFF

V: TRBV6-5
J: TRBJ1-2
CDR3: CASSYSIDGGYGYTF

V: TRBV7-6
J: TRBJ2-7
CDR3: CASSLAPTSGRGYEQYF

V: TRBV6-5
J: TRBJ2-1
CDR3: CASGPISLNEQFF

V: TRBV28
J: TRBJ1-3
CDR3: CASSSTGLGNTIYF

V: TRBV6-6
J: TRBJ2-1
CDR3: CATGTAGMAYNEQFF

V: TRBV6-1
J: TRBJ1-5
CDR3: CASRGQGRGNQPQHF

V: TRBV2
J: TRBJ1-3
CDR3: CASSYAGGGNTIYF

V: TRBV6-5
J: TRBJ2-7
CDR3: CASSYSNSGHYEQYF

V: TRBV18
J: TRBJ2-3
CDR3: CASSPGVGTTSDTQYF

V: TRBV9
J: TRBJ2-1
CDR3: CASSVDSGSASYNEQFF

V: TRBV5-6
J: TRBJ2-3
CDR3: CASSLAIDTQYF

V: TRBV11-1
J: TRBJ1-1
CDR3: CASSLWGGTEAFF

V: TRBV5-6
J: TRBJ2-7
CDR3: CASSLASGTYEQYF

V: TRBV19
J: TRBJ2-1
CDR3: CASSRTSGSSYNEQFF

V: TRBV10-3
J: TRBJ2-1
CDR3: CAISNGVSHNEQFF

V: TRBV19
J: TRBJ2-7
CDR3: CASKSRTGDKYEQYF

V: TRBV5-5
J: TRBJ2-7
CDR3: CASSAWTGYEQYF

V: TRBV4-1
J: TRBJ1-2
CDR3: CASSQGPGGIYGYTF

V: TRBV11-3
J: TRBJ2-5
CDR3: CASSSWDRSSQETQYF

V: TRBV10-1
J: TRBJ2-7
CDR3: CASSSLAGGPRDEQYF

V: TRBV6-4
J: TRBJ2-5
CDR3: CASSDFRGEETQYF

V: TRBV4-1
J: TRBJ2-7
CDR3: CASSQLGRGSLYEQYF

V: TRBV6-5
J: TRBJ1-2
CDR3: CASSYSDRDYGYTF

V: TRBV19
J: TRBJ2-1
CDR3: CASSYAWQGEQFF

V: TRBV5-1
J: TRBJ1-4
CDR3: CASSSPDEKLFF

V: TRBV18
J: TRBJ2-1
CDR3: CASSPAEGAVEEQFF

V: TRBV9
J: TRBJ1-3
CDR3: CASSVGLTNSGNTIYF

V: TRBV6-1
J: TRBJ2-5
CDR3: CANLKGLQETQYF

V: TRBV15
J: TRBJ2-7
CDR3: CATSSRDTIYEQYF

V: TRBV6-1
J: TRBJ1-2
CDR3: CASSGQRSYGYTF

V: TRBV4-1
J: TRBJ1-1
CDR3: CASSQEIGGNTEAFF